One sample yielded the 4 T cell receptor beta chains listed below, sequenced in a study of T cell responses to AZD1222 COVID-19 vaccine. TCRdb's copy holds only in-frame clones and misses some; the assay was immunoSEQ multiplex PCR. The table records 150,000 to 160,000 clones, 88% of them present only once. This material consisted of peripheral blood, taken after recovery from COVID-19. The receptor set was obtained from an adult who had recovered from COVID-19.

The chain links TRBV7-8 to TRBJ1-4; possibly TRBD1 for D (6 bases). Germline assignment: CDR1 SGHVS and CDR2 FQNEAQ. V lost 2 bases, J lost 6 bases, and 16 bases lay in between. CDR3 length: 16 residues. CDR3 coding DNA: TGTGCCAGCAGCTTAAGTCTACAGGGTATTTATGAAAAACTGTTTTTT. Its protein is CASSLSLQGIYEKLFF.

The chain has TRBV28 and TRBJ2-7; D is ambiguous. The CDR3 loop spans 14 amino acids. CDR1 is MDHEN, CDR2 SYDVKM, per germline. V lost 5 bases, J lost 0 bases, and 11 bases lay in between. DNA for the CDR3: TGTGCCAGCAGTAAGGTCCTAAGCTCCTACGAGCAGTACTTC. Encoded protein: CASSKVLSSYEQYF.

The table lists this clone with a count of one. The chain is built from TRBV5-1 and TRBJ1-2; D ambiguous. The V end lost 3 bases, the J end lost 7 bases, and 16 bases lay between the germline ends. The CDR3 sequence is 14 residues long. Germline V gene sequence: CDR1 SGHRS, CDR2 YFSETQ. The CDR3 spells CASSSDLDGVGYTF. In DNA form, the CDR3 reads TGCGCCAGCAGCTCGGACCTGGATGGGGTTGGCTACACCTTC. Based on the CDR3 plus reference TRBV5-1 and TRBJ1-2, the full variable domain is KAGVTQTPRYLIKTRGQQVTLSCSPISGHRSVSWYQQTPGQGLQFLFEYFSETQRNKGNFPGRFSGRQFSNSRSEMNVSTLELGDSALYLCASSSDLDGVGYTFGSGTRLTVV.

As regards this clone: At one boundary the junction diverges from the germline segment, which might be a read error. This chain uses TRBV7-9 with TRBJ2-3; maybe TRBD2 (5 bases). The CDR3 runs 12 residues. Germline V CDR1 and CDR2: SEHNR, FQNEAQ (reference sequence). The CDR3 DNA reads as TGTGCCAGCAGCTTCGGAAGGACTGGGGTCGTCTTT. Amino acid sequence: CASSFGRTGVVF.